This T cell receptor beta chain was obtained from a study of blood T cell repertoires in COVID-19. Study overall: COVID-19 samples from acute and convalescent phases originated in the United States, Italy and Spain. T cells, B-cell-depleted T cells, or PBMCs provided the cDNA or gDNA that served as material.

Source study methods: Estimation of nucleated cell counts relied on the amplification of reference gene primers. Libraries were prepared by immunoSEQ multiplex PCR; TCRdb keeps only in-frame clonotypes and omits some of them. The V and J calls and clone size were taken over from that table, and D and trimming were inferred from the DNA. The table records nearly 300,000 clones, about 87% of them present only once. From germline, CDR1 is SGHAT and CDR2 FQDESV (reference sequence). The germline V and J ends were trimmed by 1 base and 7 bases, with 17 bases remaining between them. CDR3 length equals 15 residues.

Sequencing input: peripheral blood. The sequence came from a woman aged 30 to 39 who had recovered from COVID-19. The J gene is TRBJ2-7, the V gene TRBV11-1, with a tentative D call TRBD2 (5 bases). CDR3 sequence reads: CASSLDISAPGEQYF. CDR3 DNA sequence: TGTGCCAGCAGCTTAGATATTAGCGCTCCGGGGGAGCAGTACTTC. The full variable domain, with the rest looked up from reference TRBV11-1 and TRBJ2-7, is EAEVAQSPRYKITEKSQAVAFWCDPISGHATLYWYRQILGQGPELLVQFQDESVVDDSQLPKDRFSAERLKGVDSTLKIQPAELGDSAMYLCASSLDISAPGEQYFGPGTRLTVT.